This TCR beta chain was captured by sequencing in a study of blood T cell repertoires in COVID-19. Trimming at V came to 6 bases and at J to 3 bases, leaving 4 bases not matched to a gene. The CDR3 is 13 residues long. Original analysis: Reference gene primers were amplified, and this amplification served to estimate nucleated cell counts. The data were produced by immunoSEQ multiplex PCR, yet TCRdb's version contains in-frame clones alone and is incomplete. V, J and clone size were drawn from that table, and D and trimming were deduced from the DNA. The table has about 320,000 clones, roughly 86% seen once.

The chain has TRBV12-3 or TRBV12-4 and TRBJ2-7, with 8 bases matching TRBD1. This receptor was identified in a woman in her thirties with COVID-19, enrolled during active disease. Source material: peripheral blood. The CDR3 region is CASSITGGYEQYF. DNA of the CDR3: TGTGCCAGCAGCATAACAGGGGGCTACGAGCAGTACTTC.